Below are 5 T cell receptor beta chains sequenced from a single sample in a study of blood T cell repertoires in COVID-19. Method: immunoSEQ multiplex PCR; TCRdb's copy keeps in-frame clones and lacks some. The sample includes 45,000 to 50,000 clones, over 80% of them seen just once. The sample was peripheral blood. The receptors derive from a man in his 60s with active COVID-19.

The chain joins TRBV27 to TRBJ2-7; D is unresolved. CDR1 is MNHEY, CDR2 SMNVEV, per germline (reference sequence). Deletions cut 2 bases from V and 2 bases from J, with 7 bases between. The CDR3 is 13 residues long. CDR3 in amino acids: CASSLGAAYEQYF. CDR3 in DNA: TGTGCCAGCAGTTTAGGTGCGGCCTACGAGCAGTACTTC.

The chain recombines TRBV7-9 with TRBJ2-7, with TRBD1 matching 7 bases. The CDR3 has 19 amino acids. Germline V gene lookup returns CDR1 SEHNR and CDR2 FQNEAQ (reference sequence). The V and J ends lost 1 base and 7 bases, in that order; junction bases with no gene match: 22. Here the CDR3 DNA reads TGTGCCAGCAGCTTAGGTTGGGCCTCGCCGGGACAGAGGAGCAGGGAGCAGTACTTC. Encoded protein: CASSLGWASPGQRSREQYF.

The chain links TRBV11-2 to TRBJ2-5, with 11 bases aligning to TRBD2. Trimming removed 0 bases from V and 1 base from J; junction bases left unmatched: 7. The CDR3 spans 18 residues. Germline lookup yields CDR1 SGHAT and CDR2 FQNNGV. The CDR3: CASSLEWASGGIQETQYF. In DNA, the CDR3 is TGTGCCAGCAGCTTAGAATGGGCTAGCGGGGGGATCCAAGAGACCCAGTACTTC.

The J gene is TRBJ2-7, the V gene TRBV3-1 (or the pseudogene TRBV3-2); 7 positions match TRBD2. Germline V lookup: CDR1 LGHDT, CDR2 YNNKEL (reference sequence). V was clipped by 0 bases and J by 2 bases; unmatched bases: 4. This CDR3 has 15 residues. Written as DNA, the CDR3 is TGTGCCAGCAGCCAAGATAGGGGACTAACCTACGAGCAGTACTTC. Translation gives CASSQDRGLTYEQYF.

V gene TRBV18 combines with J gene TRBJ2-7, with TRBD1 identical over 9 bases. The V and J ends lost 1 base and 7 bases, in that order; junction bases with no gene match: 5. The CDR3 sequence is 14 residues long. The germline V gene encodes CDR1 KGHSH and CDR2 LQKENI. CDR3 bases: TGTGCCAGCTCACCACGGACAGGGGCTGGAGAGCAGTACTTC. It encodes CASSPRTGAGEQYF.